The text below deals with one TCR beta chain. The antigen it binds to is not known. Qualities for individual bases were not recorded, and no much larger clone is one base off. The source of the sample is a study of T-cell memory formation after mild COVID-19 (dated by TCRdb to the early 2020s). For the study in its entirety: TCR sequence clusters from the two donors were largely donor specific. In a couple of donors, T-cell clones that expanded and contracted after mild COVID-19 were followed by sequencing TCRalpha and TCRbeta repertoires longitudinally. The cohort was made up of two young adult volunteers, one female and one male, who were previously healthy.

The CDR3 measures 16 amino acids from cysteine to phenylalanine. This entry keeps only the CDR3 DNA: 48 bases, framed from base 1. The CDR1 and CDR2 encoded by the germline V gene (reference sequence) are LNHNV and YYDKDF. Deletion took 1 base off V and 5 bases off J, with a span of 17 bases between the germline ends. The paper as a whole reports these results and caveats: Contracting CD4+ clones were located mainly in the CM and EM memory subsets, whereas CD8+ clones were found to be enriched in EMRA. Some responding clones were detected in pre-infection memory, suggesting pre-existing cross-reactive memory T cells joined the SARS-CoV-2 response. Whether the second-wave clones peaking on day 37 were SARS-CoV-2 specific was not confirmed. The study included only two mild cases, and larger cohorts that include severe cases with pre-infection samples were judged to be necessary. From day 15 to 85, contracting clones showed balanced CD4/CD8 phenotypes, whereas a second wave of clones that expanded from day 15 to 37 leaned towards CD4+.

Ficoll-Paque density gradient centrifugation was used to isolate PBMCs. Sequencing instrument: Illumina NovaSeq 6000. TCRalpha and TCRbeta cDNA libraries were constructed by 5'RACE with constant-segment primers, with sample barcodes and unique molecular identifiers being introduced. Trizol reagent was used to extract RNA from every sample. Amplification of the libraries took two PCR steps, and the second step added a second sample barcode plus Illumina TruSeq adapters. Sequencing of the libraries was done on an Illumina NovaSeq, producing 2 x 150 bp paired-end reads. On the study's bioinformatics: Reads were demultiplexed and collapsed into UMI-guided consensus sequences with migec v1.2.7. With mixcr v2.1.11, UMI consensuses were aligned to TRA and TRB V and J templates and assembled into clonotypes. A clonotype was counted as expanded or contracted only if both edgeR and NoisET called the change significant, with noise models trained on biological replicates. For edgeR calls, the cutoffs were a false discovery rate-adjusted p below 0.01 and a log2 fold-change threshold of 1. PCA with hierarchical clustering of max-normalized trajectories of the 1000 most abundant clonotypes was used as exploratory dynamics analysis. Separately sequenced CD4+ and CD8+ repertoires were used to assign the CD4 or CD8 phenotype of responding clones. TCRdb itself trimmed the public reads at Q25 with fastp, ran MiXCR and retained productive beta chains. Rows merge per CDR3 protein into single entries with the most common DNA and genes. The V and J calls follow TCRdb's processing rather than the paper's. For this sample there are a few hundred thousand distinct CDR3 sequences; about an eighth appear just once. Jointly, the top ten make up under 25% of the sample.

Sequenced: PBMCs or a T cell subset sorted from them (not recorded which). This chain joins TRBV15 to TRBJ1-1; no confident D gene assignment can be made. This TCR came from a man between 18 and 29 years old who had mild COVID-19 (a few samples of this study predate the infection). The sample titles of this study are shuffled in the database, so cell type and time point are left out; the donor was told from shared clones. The nucleotide sequence reads as follows: TGTGCCACCAGCAGAGCGCTCGGCACCTTGGGAACTGAAGCTTTCTTT. This translates into CATSRALGTLGTEAFF.